This T cell receptor beta chain was profiled in a study of brain T cells in children with intractable seizures. Here immunoSEQ multiplex PCR was the method, and the copy in TCRdb shows in-frame clones only, minus some. The sample lists under 150,000 clones, roughly 92% occurring once. CDR1 is LGHDT and CDR2 is YNNKEL in the germline V gene (reference sequence). The CDR3 loop spans 12 amino acids. V lost 4 bases and J 1 base, leaving 5 bases between the germline ends. Remarks on this clone: Antigen: not known.

General study points: Only CDR3 sequence similarity suggested viral specificity, without known HCMV serostatus.

The clonotype originates from a boy younger than two with hemimegalencephaly and intractable seizures. The chain uses TRBV3-1 (or the pseudogene TRBV3-2) and TRBJ2-7, with D unresolved. Sequences were derived from peripheral blood, sampled at surgery. The DNA for the CDR3 is TGTGCCAGCAGCCTCCTTTCCTACGAGCAGTACTTC. It translates to CASSLLSYEQYF.